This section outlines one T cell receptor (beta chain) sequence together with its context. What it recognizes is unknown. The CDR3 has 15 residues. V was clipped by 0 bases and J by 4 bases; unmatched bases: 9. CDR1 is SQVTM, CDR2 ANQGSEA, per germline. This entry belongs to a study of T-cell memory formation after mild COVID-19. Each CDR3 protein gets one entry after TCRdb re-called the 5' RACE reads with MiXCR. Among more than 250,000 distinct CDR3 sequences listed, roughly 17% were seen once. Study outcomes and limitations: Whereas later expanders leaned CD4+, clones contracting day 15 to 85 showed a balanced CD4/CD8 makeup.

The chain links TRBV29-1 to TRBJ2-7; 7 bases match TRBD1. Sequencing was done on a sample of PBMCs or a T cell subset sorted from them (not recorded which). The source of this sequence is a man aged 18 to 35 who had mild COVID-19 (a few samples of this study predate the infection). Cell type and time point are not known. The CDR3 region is CSVEDPQGTYYEQYF. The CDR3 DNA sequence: TGCAGCGTTGAAGATCCACAGGGGACCTATTACGAGCAGTACTTC.